This T cell receptor beta chain was found in a study of molecular identifiers for immune sequencing clone quantification. V was trimmed by 0 bases and J by 5 bases, leaving 13 bases between them. This CDR3 has 16 amino acids. Germline-derived CDR1 and CDR2 are LGHNA and YSLEER. The bulk TCR libraries were made with methods described before and with listed TCR primers. TCRdb reprocessed the PCR reads with MiXCR, giving one entry per CDR3 protein. The sample has about 500,000 distinct CDR3 sequences, approximately 25% seen once. The origin of this receptor is a human donor in good health. Some libraries in this study had Jurkat cell RNA spiked in. The rearrangement uses TRBV4-3 and TRBJ1-4; D not certain. The material sequenced was naive CD8+ T cells from blood, with Jurkat cell RNA spiked in. Subset in this sample: FACS-sorted CD8+CD4-CCR7+CD45RA+ naive T cells. The CDR3 reads CASSQDRATINEKLFF. CDR3 DNA: TGCGCCAGCAGCCAAGACAGAGCCACAATCAATGAAAAACTGTTTTTT.